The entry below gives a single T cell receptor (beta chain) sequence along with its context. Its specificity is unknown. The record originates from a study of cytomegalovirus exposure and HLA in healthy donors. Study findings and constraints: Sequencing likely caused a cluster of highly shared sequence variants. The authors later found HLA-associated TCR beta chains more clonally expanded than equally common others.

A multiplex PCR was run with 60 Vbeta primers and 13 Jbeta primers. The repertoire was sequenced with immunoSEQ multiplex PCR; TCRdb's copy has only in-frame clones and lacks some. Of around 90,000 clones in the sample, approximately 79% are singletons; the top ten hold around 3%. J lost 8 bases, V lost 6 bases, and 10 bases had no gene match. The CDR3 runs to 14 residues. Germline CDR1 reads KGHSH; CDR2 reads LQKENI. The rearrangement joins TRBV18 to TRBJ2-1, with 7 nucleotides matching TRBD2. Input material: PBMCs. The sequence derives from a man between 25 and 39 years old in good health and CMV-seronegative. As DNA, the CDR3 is TGTGCCAGCTCCCCGCGAATCCGGGAGGATGAGCAGTTCTTC. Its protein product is CASSPRIREDEQFF.